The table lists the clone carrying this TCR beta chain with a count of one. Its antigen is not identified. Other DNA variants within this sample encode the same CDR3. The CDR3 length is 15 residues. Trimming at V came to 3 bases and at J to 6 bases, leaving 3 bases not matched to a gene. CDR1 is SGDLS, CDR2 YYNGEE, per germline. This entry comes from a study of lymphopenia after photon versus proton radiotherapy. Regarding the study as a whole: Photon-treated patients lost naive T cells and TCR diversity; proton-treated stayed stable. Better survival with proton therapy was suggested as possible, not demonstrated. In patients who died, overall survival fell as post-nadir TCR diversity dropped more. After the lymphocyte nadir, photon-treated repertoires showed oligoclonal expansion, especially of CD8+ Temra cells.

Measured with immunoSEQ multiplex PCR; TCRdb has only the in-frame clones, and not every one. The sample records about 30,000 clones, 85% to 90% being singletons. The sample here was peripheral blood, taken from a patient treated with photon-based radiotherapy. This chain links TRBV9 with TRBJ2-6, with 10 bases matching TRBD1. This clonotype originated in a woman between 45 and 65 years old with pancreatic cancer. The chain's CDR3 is CASSGQGAKANVLTF. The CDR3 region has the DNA TGTGCCAGCAGCGGACAGGGGGCGAAGGCCAACGTCCTGACTTTC.